The 10 T cell receptor beta chains below come from one sample, sequenced in a study of blood T cells in healthy people across ages. Using a J-beta primer mix together with a sample-barcoded 5' primer, a second PCR was run for roughly 6 to 12 cycles. In TCRdb, the 5' RACE reads were re-called with MiXCR into one record per CDR3 protein. Of roughly 550,000 distinct CDR3 sequences in the sample, 24% were seen once. The same sample was also studied in work on T cells of mothers and their children.

Source material: blood. These receptor sequences come from a boy aged 10-17 years in good health.

This clonotype came up a few times. V gene TRBV7-8 combines with J gene TRBJ2-2; D ambiguous. This CDR3 has 14 amino acids. Looked up from germline, CDR1 is SGHVS and CDR2 is FQNEAQ. V lost 1 base and J 2 bases, leaving 5 bases between the germline ends. CDR3 in DNA: TGTGCCAGCAGCTTAGGCACCAACACCGGGGAGCTGTTTTTT. Translated: CASSLGTNTGELFF.

The chain joins TRBV4-1 to TRBJ2-3; possibly TRBD1 or TRBD2 for D (5 bases each). V dropped 5 bases and J dropped 4 bases, with 22 bases sitting between them. The V gene's germline CDR1 is MGHRA and CDR2 YSYEKL. The CDR3 spans 17 residues. In nucleotides, the CDR3 is TGCGCCAGCAGCGATACTGAGGGCCTTAGGGGTCCAGATACGCAGTATTTT. Encoded protein: CASSDTEGLRGPDTQYF.

V and J are TRBV9 and TRBJ2-5, with 11 bases identical to TRBD2. The J call may be wrong; the DNA end is better matched by TRBJ2-1. The CDR3 extends over 15 amino acids. Germline-derived CDR1 and CDR2 are SGDLS and YYNGEE. The CDR3 loop is CASSNGLAGANEQFF. In DNA, the CDR3 is TGTGCCAGCAGCAACGGACTAGCGGGTGCCAATGAGCAGTTCTTC.

This chain uses TRBV5-1 with TRBJ1-4; no clear D. V gave up 1 base and J gave up 2 bases, with 6 bases separating them. This CDR3 spans 14 amino acids. CDR1 is SGHRS and CDR2 is YFSETQ in the germline V gene. This CDR3 is CASSLQQTNEKLFF. Here the CDR3 DNA reads TGCGCCAGCAGCTTGCAACAGACTAATGAAAAACTGTTTTTT.

This clonotype showed up just a few times. The gene calls are TRBV20-1 and TRBJ2-7; 8 positions agree with TRBD2. The CDR3 covers 13 residues. V lost 3 bases to trimming and J lost 3 bases; unmatched junction nucleotides: 4. Germline CDR1 is DFQATT and CDR2 is SNEGSKA (reference sequence). The CDR3 DNA sequence: TGCAGTGCTAGCCGGAGCGGGGGCTACGAGCAGTACTTC. Protein product: CSASRSGGYEQYF.

The sample holds a few counts of this clonotype. The chain uses TRBV5-1 and TRBJ2-7; D remains unclear. V was cut by 4 bases and J by 2 bases, with 16 bases left in between. This CDR3 contains 15 residues. Germline CDR1 and CDR2: SGHRS and YFSETQ. The CDR3: CASSLNTLPPYEQYF. The CDR3 region has the DNA TGCGCCAGCAGCCTCAACACCCTTCCCCCCTACGAGCAGTACTTC.

This clonotype was found a few times. This rearrangement joins TRBV7-9 to TRBJ2-3; D not certain. CDR1 SEHNR and CDR2 FQNEAQ come from the germline V gene (reference sequence). The V and J ends lost 5 bases and 3 bases respectively, with 9 bases between them. The CDR3 sequence is 13 residues long. CDR3: CASSPSDTDTQYF. The CDR3 nucleotides are TGTGCCAGCAGCCCTTCAGATACAGATACGCAGTATTTT.

This clonotype showed up just a few times. The chain couples TRBV7-9 to TRBJ1-1; tentatively, D is TRBD1 (6 bases). Germline V CDR1 and CDR2: SEHNR, FQNEAQ (reference sequence). The V end lost 6 bases, the J end lost 5 bases, and 25 bases lay between the germline ends. This CDR3 has 17 residues. The DNA for the CDR3 is TGTGCCAGCAGTCCCCGGGAGGGGGGGCGCGGTGGGACTGAAGCTTTCTTT. This translates into CASSPREGGRGGTEAFF.

This chain joins TRBV20-1 and TRBJ1-2; tentative D call: TRBD1 (6 bases). This CDR3 region has 13 residues. V was cut by 1 base and J by 8 bases, with 14 bases left in between. Germline-derived CDR1 and CDR2 are DFQATT and SNEGSKA (reference sequence). The CDR3 spells CSARGGEQGGYTF. The CDR3, as DNA: TGCAGTGCTAGAGGCGGAGAACAGGGAGGCTACACCTTC.

The CDR3 here is CASSQIKGGPNTEAFF. CDR3 in DNA: TGCGCCAGCAGCCAGATAAAGGGGGGCCCGAACACTGAAGCTTTCTTT. The rearrangement joins TRBV4-1 to TRBJ1-1; a weak D match, TRBD1 (6 bases). V was shortened by 3 bases and J by 1 base, with 15 bases between the two germline ends. The V gene's germline CDR1 is MGHRA and CDR2 YSYEKL. This CDR3 has 16 residues.